Listed below are T cell receptor beta chains from one sample, sequenced in a study of CD8+ T cells in alopecia areata. Clones were sequenced by immunoSEQ multiplex PCR, and TCRdb holds only the in-frame ones, with some missing. The sample records about 250,000 clones, 60% being singletons. The source was CD4+ T cells sorted from blood, collected around week 54, from a patient treated with tofacitinib. These receptors were obtained from a human donor with alopecia areata. Each CDR3 is given with its conserved first and last residue. D genes are given only for firm matches. Clone size is given for some rows only: seen once, a few or many times, or a class if the clone is expanded.

d_gene,j_gene,abundance,v_gene,CDR3nt,CDR3aa
NA,TRBJ1-6,once,TRBV18,TGTGCCAGCTCACTAGATGATACTGGTTCACCCCTCCACTTT,CASSLDDTGSPLHF
NA,TRBJ2-3,few,TRBV4-2,TGTGCCAGCAGCCCCTCTTTCGAAGTCACAGATACGCAGTATTTT,CASSPSFEVTDTQYF
TRBD2,TRBJ2-7,few,TRBV2,TGTGCCAGCAGTGGGGAGAGGACTAGTCGAAGCGAGCAGTACTTC,CASSGERTSRSEQYF
TRBD1,TRBJ1-6,NA,TRBV30,TGTGCCGGGGGACAGTCCCCCCTCCACTTT,CAGGQSPLHF
TRBD2,TRBJ2-1,NA,TRBV30,TGTGCCTGGAGTCAGCAGCGGGGGACCTACAATGAGCAGTTCTTC,CAWSQQRGTYNEQFF
TRBD1,TRBJ2-7,NA,TRBV29-1,TGCAGCGTTAAAGGACAGGGCTCCTACGAGCAGTACTTC,CSVKGQGSYEQYF
NA,TRBJ1-2,NA,TRBV30,TGTGCCTGGAGTCCGCCCGGGGGTCCTTTTAACTATGGCTACACCTTC,CAWSPPGGPFNYGYTF
NA,TRBJ1-1,NA,TRBV10-3,TGTGCCATCAGTGAGTCGGGGACTGAAGCTTTCTTT,CAISESGTEAFF
NA,TRBJ1-3,few,TRBV30,TGTGCCTGGAGTCAGTCAGGAAACACCATATATTTT,CAWSQSGNTIYF
TRBD2,TRBJ2-1,NA,TRBV9,TGTGCCAGCAGCGTAGGACTAGCGACGAATGAGCAGTTCTTC,CASSVGLATNEQFF
TRBD2,TRBJ2-2,NA,TRBV9,TGTGCCAGCAGCCCCTCCCTCGGGGGGGGCCTAACGACCGGGGAGCTGTTTTTT,CASSPSLGGGLTTGELFF
TRBD1,TRBJ1-1,NA,TRBV4-2,TGTGCCAGCAGCCAGGCCGGGACAGGGGGCAGGGGTGAAGCTTTCTTT,CASSQAGTGGRGEAFF
TRBD2,TRBJ2-5,few,TRBV5-1,TGCGCCAGCAGCCCTGGGCTAGCGGGGGGGCAAGAGACCCAGTACTTC,CASSPGLAGGQETQYF
NA,TRBJ1-5,once,TRBV6-5,TGTGCCAGCAGTCGGACGGGCAAAAGCCAGCCCCAGCATTTT,CASSRTGKSQPQHF
NA,TRBJ2-5,NA,TRBV4-3,TGCGCCAGCAGCCAAGAAGCCAGGGGGGGCCAAGAGACCCAGTACTTC,CASSQEARGGQETQYF
NA,TRBJ2-2,NA,TRBV7-9,TGTGCCAGCAGCAAGATGGCAGCCACCGGCGGGGAGCTGTTTTTT,CASSKMAATGGELFF
TRBD1,TRBJ2-1,few,TRBV7-3,TGTGCCAGCAGCATCTCGGACAGGGTGAATGAGCAGTTCTTC,CASSISDRVNEQFF
NA,TRBJ2-3,NA,TRBV5-4,TGTGCCAGCAGCTTGCGGGCAGGGCGCGCATCAGATACGCAGTATTTT,CASSLRAGRASDTQYF
NA,TRBJ1-2,NA,TRBV5-1,TGCGCCAGCAGCTTGGATCCGGGACGGACGAACTATGGCTACACCTTC,CASSLDPGRTNYGYTF
TRBD2,TRBJ2-3,few,TRBV5-1,TGCGCCAGCAGGCGCGGGGGTAGCACAGATACGCAGTATTTT,CASRRGGSTDTQYF
NA,TRBJ2-7,NA,TRBV7-9,TGTGCCAGCAGCCCGGGGTTCGCCGACGAGCAGTACTTC,CASSPGFADEQYF
NA,TRBJ1-1,NA,TRBV30,TGTGCCTGGAGACCAGTGGGCCTGAACACTGAAGCTTTCTTT,CAWRPVGLNTEAFF
TRBD1,TRBJ1-2,NA,TRBV5-1,TGCGCCAGCAGCGGCGGACAGGGATCGTGGGGCTACACCTTC,CASSGGQGSWGYTF
TRBD1,TRBJ1-1,few,TRBV18,TGTGCCAGCTCACCATTCGGACAGGGGGACACTGAAGCTTTCTTT,CASSPFGQGDTEAFF
NA,TRBJ2-7,NA,TRBV30,TGTGCCTGGAACAGAGTGGGGACGCGACGGACCTACGAGCAGTACTTC,CAWNRVGTRRTYEQYF
NA,TRBJ2-7,few,TRBV5-1,TGCGCCAGCAGCCCAAGACGACAGACCGAGCAGTACTTC,CASSPRRQTEQYF
TRBD2,TRBJ2-1,few,TRBV7-9,TGTGCCAGCAGCCCCCGGGGGGGTAGCTCCTACAATGAGCAGTTCTTC,CASSPRGGSSYNEQFF
NA,TRBJ2-7,NA,TRBV5-4,TGTGCCAGCAGCCTCCAGGGGTACGAGCAGTACTTC,CASSLQGYEQYF
TRBD1,TRBJ2-5,NA,TRBV10-3,TGTGCCTCGACAGGGGACCAAGAGACCCAGTACTTC,CASTGDQETQYF
NA,TRBJ2-3,NA,TRBV7-8,TGTGCCAGCAGCTTCCCCCAACCGGGGGCCACAGATACGCAGTATTTT,CASSFPQPGATDTQYF
NA,TRBJ1-6,few,TRBV7-9,TGTGCCAGCAGCTTATTCTTATCGTCGGGTTCACCCCTCCACTTT,CASSLFLSSGSPLHF
TRBD1,TRBJ1-5,NA,TRBV2,TGTGCCAGCAGTGACGGACAGGATCAGCCCCAGCATTTT,CASSDGQDQPQHF
NA,TRBJ1-5,NA,TRBV12-5,TGTGCTAGTGGTTTGGGGCAGGTAGACAATCAGCCCCAGCATTTT,CASGLGQVDNQPQHF
TRBD2,TRBJ2-1,few,TRBV18,TGTGCCAGCTCACCTCTTGCGGGGGGTGATGAGCAGTTCTTC,CASSPLAGGDEQFF
NA,TRBJ2-1,NA,TRBV6-1,TGTGCCAGCAGTGCTGGGGTTCGTGAGCAGTTCTTC,CASSAGVREQFF
TRBD1,TRBJ2-5,NA,TRBV5-4,TGTGCCAGCAACGGACAGGATCAAGAGACCCAGTACTTC,CASNGQDQETQYF
TRBD1,TRBJ1-6,NA,TRBV13,TGTGCCAGCAGCTCCTGGACAGGGGATTCACCCCTCCACTTT,CASSSWTGDSPLHF
NA,TRBJ2-3,NA,TRBV6-1,TGTGCCAGCAGACCAGGGACGGCAGGCCCAGATACGCAGTATTTT,CASRPGTAGPDTQYF
NA,TRBJ2-7,NA,TRBV14,TGTGCCAGCAGCCAGGGCGCGTACTACGAGCAGTACTTC,CASSQGAYYEQYF
NA,TRBJ1-4,NA,TRBV5-1,TGCGCCAGCAGTTCTGGGTCCGGTATACTGTTTTTT,CASSSGSGILFF
NA,TRBJ2-1,NA,TRBV29-1,TGCAGCGTAGGACCCGACTCCTACAATGAGCAGTTCTTC,CSVGPDSYNEQFF
NA,TRBJ1-1,NA,TRBV30,TGTGCCTCTCGTCCGGGACCGCCGAACACTGAAGCTTTCTTT,CASRPGPPNTEAFF
NA,TRBJ2-5,few,TRBV29-1,TGCAGCGTTGAAGGCCCCCTGGCGGAATCGCAGTACTTC,CSVEGPLAESQYF
NA,TRBJ2-7,NA,TRBV5-4,TGTGCCAGCAGCGAGGGACATAACTCCTACGAGCAGTACTTC,CASSEGHNSYEQYF
NA,TRBJ1-6,NA,TRBV9,TGTGCCAGCAGCGGGCAGGGAGGGGGAAATTCACCCCTCCACTTT,CASSGQGGGNSPLHF
NA,TRBJ2-3,few,TRBV7-6,TGTGCCAGCAGCGTACAGGGTTATAGCACAGATACGCAGTATTTT,CASSVQGYSTDTQYF
TRBD2,TRBJ2-1,NA,TRBV11-1,TGTGCCAGCAGCCGTAGCGGGGGGCCCTACAATGAGCAGTTCTTC,CASSRSGGPYNEQFF
NA,TRBJ2-3,NA,TRBV7-8,TGTGCCAGCAGCGCCCGGAATACGCAGTATTTT,CASSARNTQYF
TRBD2,TRBJ2-3,NA,TRBV7-9,TGTGCCAGCAGCCCGACTAGCGCAGATACGCAGTATTTT,CASSPTSADTQYF
NA,TRBJ1-6,once,TRBV15,TGTGCCACCAGCAGAGAGACGGCCAATAATTCACCCCTCCACTTT,CATSRETANNSPLHF
TRBD1,TRBJ1-5,NA,TRBV29-1,TGCAGCGCCGCCGGGACAGGGTTGAATCAGCCCCAGCATTTT,CSAAGTGLNQPQHF
TRBD2,TRBJ2-3,few,TRBV7-8,TGTGCCAGCAGCTTAGGTCTAGCGGGCACAGATACGCAGTATTTT,CASSLGLAGTDTQYF
TRBD1,TRBJ1-2,NA,TRBV30,TGTGCCTGGAGTGAAAACAGGGGTGGCTACACCTTC,CAWSENRGGYTF
NA,TRBJ2-1,few,TRBV10-3,TGTGCCATCAGTGAGTTGGCAGGGGACGTGCGGAATGAGCAGTTCTTC,CAISELAGDVRNEQFF
NA,TRBJ1-2,NA,TRBV25-1,TGTGCCAGCAGTGAATCCGGCAGCTTCTATGGCTACACCTTC,CASSESGSFYGYTF
TRBD1,TRBJ2-2,NA,TRBV25-1,TGTGCCAGCAGTGCCACGGACAGGACGAACACCGGGGAGCTGTTTTTT,CASSATDRTNTGELFF
NA,TRBJ2-2,few,TRBV29-1,TGCAGCGTTTCGAGGTCGGGCACCGGGGAGCTGTTTTTT,CSVSRSGTGELFF
NA,TRBJ1-2,NA,TRBV30,TGTGCCTGGAGTGTACAAGAAGGGGCGGGCTATGGCTACACCTTC,CAWSVQEGAGYGYTF
NA,TRBJ2-2,once,TRBV30,TGTGCCTGGACCCTGGGACTCGCCGGGGAGCTGTTTTTT,CAWTLGLAGELFF
NA,TRBJ2-1,NA,TRBV4-3,TGCGCCAGCAGCCAAGATCCGATGGCAAATGAGCAGTTCTTC,CASSQDPMANEQFF